The 2 T cell receptor beta chains presented below share a single source sample, sequenced in a study of CD8 T cells in seronegative destructive rheumatoid arthritis. This table comes from immunoSEQ multiplex PCR, and its TCRdb copy is limited to in-frame clones, with some not included. The sample gives more than 10,000 clones, over 80% of which show up once; roughly 29% is in the top ten. Sequenced input: CD8+ T cells from blood. These receptors originate from a woman aged 30 to 49 with seronegative destructive rheumatoid arthritis.

The rearrangement links TRBV6-5 to TRBJ1-1, with 7 bases that match TRBD1. V shed 2 bases, J shed 5 bases, and the junction held 8 bases outside the gene matches. CDR1 and CDR2 (germline): MNHEY, SVGAGI. The CDR3 has 15 residues. The CDR3 loop is CASSYQTGSGTEAFF. The CDR3 DNA reads as TGTGCCAGCAGTTACCAGACAGGGAGCGGGACTGAAGCTTTCTTT.

In this sample, this clone turned up a few times. The chain has TRBV4-1 and TRBJ2-2; D gene uncertain. The CDR3 extends over 13 amino acids. Deletions cut 2 bases from V and 4 bases from J, with 5 bases between. CDR1 is MGHRA and CDR2 is YSYEKL in the germline V gene. In nucleotides, the CDR3 is TGCGCCAGCAGCCAACCGTTCACCGGGGAGCTGTTTTTT. Protein product: CASSQPFTGELFF.